This T cell receptor beta chain was sequenced during a study of blood T cell repertoires in COVID-19. Looking at the study overall: T cells, B-cell-depleted T cells, or PBMCs supplied cDNA or gDNA.

TCRdb keeps only in-frame clones here, not all; method: immunoSEQ multiplex PCR. The table lists 400,000 to 450,000 clones, about 91% of them singletons. This CDR3 comprises 14 residues. The junction had 7 bases not matched to a gene; V was cut back by 6 bases and J by 8 bases. CDR1 is MDHEN, CDR2 SYDVKM, per germline. Material: peripheral blood. The chain uses TRBV28 and TRBJ1-6; the match to TRBD1 covers 7 bases. This receptor was taken from a woman aged 50 to 65 with COVID-19, enrolled during active disease. As DNA, the CDR3 is TGTGCCAGCAGCCCACAGGGGTTGGATTCACCCCTCCACTTT. It yields the protein CASSPQGLDSPLHF.